A selection of T cell receptor beta chains follows, all from one sample in a study of CD8+ T cells in alopecia areata. Clones were sequenced by immunoSEQ multiplex PCR, and TCRdb holds only the in-frame ones, with some missing. The sample lists 120,000 or so clones, under 65% occurring once. Material: CD4+ T cells sorted from blood, obtained at week 4, from a patient treated with tofacitinib. Every receptor here comes from a human donor with alopecia areata. Each CDR3 is given with its conserved first and last residue. The D gene is left open where the match is weak. Clone size is shown for a subset of rows, as once, few, many or a class of expanded clone.

abundance | d_gene | j_gene | v_gene | CDR3nt | CDR3aa
- | TRBD2 | TRBJ2-3 | TRBV30 | TGTGCCTGGAGGGCACTAGCGGGATTCACAGATACGCAGTATTTT | CAWRALAGFTDTQYF
few | - | TRBJ2-1 | TRBV19 | TGTGCCAGTAGTACGGGACTGAGAAGTGAGCAGTTCTTC | CASSTGLRSEQFF
- | - | TRBJ2-5 | TRBV4-3 | TGCGCCAGCAGCCAACTTGCATTTGAGACCCAGTACTTC | CASSQLAFETQYF
- | - | TRBJ1-5 | TRBV7-8 | TGTGCCAGCAGCTTAGGGGGGAGCAGGAATCAGCCCCAGCATTTT | CASSLGGSRNQPQHF
- | - | TRBJ1-2 | TRBV30 | TGTGCCTGGAGTGGGACAGCTTATGGCTACACCTTC | CAWSGTAYGYTF
- | TRBD2 | TRBJ2-3 | TRBV7-6 | TGTGCCAGCAGCTTAGGACTAGCATCCCTATTCACAGATACGCAGTATTTT | CASSLGLASLFTDTQYF
- | - | TRBJ2-5 | TRBV5-1 | TGCGCCAGCCGACTTGGCGGCGAAGAGACCCAGTACTTC | CASRLGGEETQYF
few | - | TRBJ2-3 | TRBV5-1 | TGCGCCAGCAGCCCAAGCCGGGCGCGCACAGATACGCAGTATTTT | CASSPSRARTDTQYF
- | TRBD1 | TRBJ1-6 | TRBV15 | TGTGCCACCAGCATCGGGACAGGGGGCGATTCACCCCTCCACTTT | CATSIGTGGDSPLHF
- | TRBD2 | TRBJ2-3 | TRBV11-1 | TGTGCCAGCAGCCGACTAGCGGCTTGGTCAGATACGCAGTATTTT | CASSRLAAWSDTQYF
few | TRBD2 | TRBJ2-7 | TRBV13 | TGTGCCAGCAGCTCGGACGGGGGGACCTACGAGCAGTACTTC | CASSSDGGTYEQYF
- | TRBD1 | TRBJ1-6 | TRBV27 | TGTGCCAGCAGTTTATACAGGGGGTACGGCTCACCCCTCCACTTT | CASSLYRGYGSPLHF
few | TRBD1 | TRBJ1-1 | TRBV7-2 | TGTGCCAGCAGCTCGACAGGGTTGACTGAAGCTTTCTTT | CASSSTGLTEAFF
- | TRBD2 | TRBJ2-1 | TRBV30 | TGTGCCTGGAGTGTAGGACTAGCGGGAGTCAATGAGCAGTTCTTC | CAWSVGLAGVNEQFF
- | - | TRBJ1-1 | TRBV30 | TGTGCCTGGAGTATCCCCAGGGAAATGAACACTGAAGCTTTCTTT | CAWSIPREMNTEAFF
- | TRBD1 | TRBJ2-7 | TRBV10-3 | TGTGCCATCAGAGGGACAGGGGATATCTACGAGCAGTACTTC | CAIRGTGDIYEQYF
- | TRBD2 | TRBJ2-2 | TRBV14 | TGTGCCAGCAGCCTTAGAGGACTAGCGGGGGGGCGGCGGACCGGGGAGCTGTTTTTT | CASSLRGLAGGRRTGELFF
- | - | TRBJ2-3 | TRBV5-1 | TGCGCCAGCAGTCAGGTCCGGACTCAGGATACGCAGTATTTT | CASSQVRTQDTQYF
medium-sized | TRBD1 | TRBJ2-7 | TRBV5-1 | TGCGCCAGCAGGAGGGACAGCACTACCTACGAGCAGTACTTC | CASRRDSTTYEQYF
- | - | TRBJ1-2 | TRBV4-1 | TGCGCCAGCAGCCAAGAACAAGGAATGGGGACCTCAAACTATGGCTACACCTTC | CASSQEQGMGTSNYGYTF
few | - | TRBJ2-1 | TRBV2 | TGTGCCAGCAGGTACAATGAGCAGTTCTTC | CASRYNEQFF
- | - | TRBJ2-1 | TRBV7-9 | TGTGCCAGCAGCTTATTTATCGGCGTTAGAAGCTCCTACAATGAGCAGTTCTTC | CASSLFIGVRSSYNEQFF
- | - | TRBJ2-1 | TRBV5-4 | TGTGCCAGCAGCTTGATCAGGGGCGATGAGCAGTTCTTC | CASSLIRGDEQFF
- | TRBD1 | TRBJ2-5 | TRBV28 | TGTGCCGGACGGACAGGGGGCGCCGGGGAGACCCAGTACTTC | CAGRTGGAGETQYF
few | TRBD2 | TRBJ2-3 | TRBV5-1 | TGCGCCAGCAGTCAGACTAGCGGGGGCACAGATACGCAGTATTTT | CASSQTSGGTDTQYF
- | - | TRBJ1-1 | TRBV30 | TGTGCCACACAGAGGGACACTGAAGCTTTCTTT | CATQRDTEAFF
- | TRBD1 | TRBJ2-1 | TRBV19 | TGTGCCAGTAGTATTGCAGTCTGGGACAGGGGGTATGATGAGCAGTTCTTC | CASSIAVWDRGYDEQFF
- | - | TRBJ2-7 | TRBV18 | TGTGCCAGCTCACCAAGGACACACTCCTACGAGCAGTACTTC | CASSPRTHSYEQYF
- | - | TRBJ2-1 | TRBV7-2 | TGTGCCAGCAGCTTACAGGGTGGTCCAGATGAGCAGTTCTTC | CASSLQGGPDEQFF
- | TRBD2 | TRBJ2-5 | TRBV5-4 | TGTGCCAGCAGCCGAGGGTCTAGCGGCCTCCAAGAGACCCAGTACTTC | CASSRGSSGLQETQYF
- | - | TRBJ2-7 | TRBV25-1 | TGTGCCAGCAGTGTAGTGGGGCCCTACGAGCAGTACTTC | CASSVVGPYEQYF
few | - | TRBJ1-1 | TRBV27 | TGTGCCAGCAGTTTAGAGGGGGAAGCTTTCTTT | CASSLEGEAFF
few | - | TRBJ2-3 | TRBV5-1 | TGCGCCAGCAGCTTGGCACGGACCACAGATACGCAGTATTTT | CASSLARTTDTQYF